The T cell receptor (beta chain) under discussion was sequenced for a study of blood T cell repertoires in COVID-19 (dated by TCRdb to 2018 to 2020). Describing the broader study: Collaborator samples came from the United States, Italy and Spain and covered acute and convalescent phases of COVID-19. Where available, HLA class I and class II types were taken from metadata supplied by the sample provider and were not determined by assay-based typing. The repertoires were made available in a free public database intended to serve as a resource for research on the immune response to SARS-CoV-2. The prospective study material was composed of cDNA or gDNA derived from T cells, B-cell-depleted T cells, or PBMCs. Subjects who had been exposed to COVID-19, were actively infected with it, or had recovered from it provided the deeply sampled blood TCRbeta repertoires that made up the dataset. The sample metadata nearly always contained a de-identified subject ID, COVID-19 status, age in years and sex. The samples were drawn from the first 160 participants of the ongoing ImmuneRACE study and from some 1,300 subjects provided by 6 global collaborators. Broad study findings and their caveats: The amount of clinical and demographic metadata varied by source and participant and was provided uncurated.

About this clone itself: It lacks a known antigen. No base qualities exist here, and no much larger clone lies one base off it.

The immunoSEQ Assay, a bias-controlled multiplex PCR, was used to amplify TCRbeta CDR3 regions from genomic DNA. As for the original processing: Within the assay, amplification of reference gene primers was used to estimate how many nucleated cells each sample contained. To quantify the absolute abundance of each unique TCRbeta CDR3 rearrangement, sequence reads were collapsed and filtered. For each sample, productive Simpson clonality was calculated as the square root of Simpson's diversity index over productive rearrangements. TCRdb re-hosts the immuneACCESS table, in-frame sequences only. Its copies lack some clones; in the studies checked, an unresolved V gene accounts for under half of them, and the cause for the rest is not known. The DNA gave D and trimming, while V, J and clone size come from that table. The table for this sample lists under 300,000 clones; approximately 86% of them were counted only once. 5.5% to 7.5% of the sample goes to the ten largest clones.

Collaborating institutions collected whole blood in K2EDTA tubes following their own protocols. For TCRbeta analysis, collaborator samples were shipped as frozen whole blood, as isolated PBMCs, or as DNA extracted from either sample type. Via the germline V gene, CDR1 is SNHLY and CDR2 FYNNEI. CDR3 length: 15 amino acids, cysteine to phenylalanine. The read is trimmed to its CDR3 DNA, 45 bases read in frame from base 1. Relative to germline, V is missing 6 bases and J is missing 6 bases, with 9 bases of the junction outside any gene match. The sequenced sample consisted of peripheral blood. The receptor's source is a woman aged 55-69 years with active or convalescent COVID-19. The chain uses TRBV2 and TRBJ1-5, with 9 middle bases fitting TRBD1. The DNA reads TGTGCCAGCAGGGGGGGACAGGGCGGCGGTCAGCCCCAGCATTTT. This sequence encodes CASRGGQGGGQPQHF.